Described below is a single T cell receptor beta chain sequence and its context. The sample originates from a study of monozygotic twins with inflammatory bowel disease. This CDR3 has 15 amino acids. CDR1 SEHNR and CDR2 FQNEAQ come from the germline V gene (reference sequence). TCRdb reprocessed the 5' RACE reads, with one entry per CDR3 protein and no DNA. There are about 420,000 distinct CDR3 sequences in the sample, with approximately 2.3% held by the top ten. This sequence joins TRBV7-9 and TRBJ1-1. The sequencing sample was made of blood. The origin of this receptor is a human donor with ulcerative colitis or Crohn's disease, or a healthy co-twin of an affected twin (not recorded which). The CDR3 sequence: CASSWGDLGNTEAFF.